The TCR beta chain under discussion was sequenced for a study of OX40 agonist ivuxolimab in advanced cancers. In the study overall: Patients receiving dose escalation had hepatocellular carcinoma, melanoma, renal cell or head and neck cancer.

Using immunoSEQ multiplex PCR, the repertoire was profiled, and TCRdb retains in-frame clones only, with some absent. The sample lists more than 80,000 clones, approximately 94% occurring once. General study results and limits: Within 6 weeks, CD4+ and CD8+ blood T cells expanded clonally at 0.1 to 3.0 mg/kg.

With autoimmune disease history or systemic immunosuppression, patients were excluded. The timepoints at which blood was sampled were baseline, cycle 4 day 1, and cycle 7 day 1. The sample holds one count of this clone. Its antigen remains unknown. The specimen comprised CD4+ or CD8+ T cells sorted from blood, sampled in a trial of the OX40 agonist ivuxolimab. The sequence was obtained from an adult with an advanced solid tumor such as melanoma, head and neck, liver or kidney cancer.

The DNA for the CDR3 is TGTGCCAGCAGTTACTCGTCCGGGGGGCGTGCTTTCTTT. This codes for CASSYSSGGRAFF. This chain joins TRBV6-5 and TRBJ1-1; D is possibly TRBD1 (6 bases). The V gene lost 0 bases and the J gene lost 11 bases, with 13 bases spanning the gap. From germline, CDR1 is MNHEY and CDR2 SVGAGI. CDR3 length: 13 residues.